The entry below gives a single TCR beta chain sequence along with its context. Its binding antigen is unknown. No base quality information exists; no much larger clone differs at one position. The immunoSEQ Assay was the method used to sequence TCRbeta CDR3 regions. After extraction, genomic DNA underwent amplification by bias-controlled multiplex PCR, followed by high-throughput sequencing. Under the source paper's analysis protocol: To quantify the absolute abundance of every unique TCRbeta CDR3 region, sequences were collapsed and filtered. T cell fraction was estimated by normalizing TCRbeta template counts to usable DNA, with usable DNA measured through amplification of reference genes found in all nucleated cells. Repertoire TCRs were annotated as SARS-CoV-2-specific when V gene, CDR3 amino acid sequence and J gene were exactly matched to a known reactive TCR set. MIRA supplied the reference SARS-CoV-2 TCR set, which was filtered for enrichment in COVID-19-positive ImmuneCODE repertoires so that public or cross-reactive TCRs were removed. Using the MIRA antigens, annotated TCRs were further analysed by specific ORF or by position within an ORF. Breadth was defined as annotated unique rearrangements over total unique productive rearrangements; depth was the summed frequency of those rearrangements. Group comparisons of TCR breadth used two-sided Wilcoxon rank-sum tests. TCRdb provides this immuneACCESS table in a form limited to in-frame rearrangements. Some clones are lacking; in checked studies, under half of them reflect an unresolved V gene, and why the rest are absent is not known. V and J calls and clone size are copied from that table; D and trimming were computed from the DNA. The sample table contains roughly 330,000 clones; only one count was recorded for about nine tenths of them. Of the sample, around 5.5% is held by the ten largest clones.

Explained via the paper, the treatment or condition label denotes: roughly 18 received Ad26.COV2.S at low or high dose, single or two shots; 5 received placebo; per-sample allocation not given. Repertoires of vaccine and placebo recipients were sequenced from samples taken on day 63 after the first injection. Cohort 1b enrolled 20 to 30 adults aged 18-55 years at a single site in Boston, USA, between 29 July and 7 August 2020. As a vaccine, Ad26.COV2.S was a replication-incompetent adenovirus type 26 vector that expressed a prefusion-stabilized SARS-CoV-2 spike protein derived from the original Wuhan strain. These data are taken from a study of Ad26.COV2.S vaccination and SARS-CoV-2 variants (dated by TCRdb to the early 2020s). Broadly, across the study: Donors in the vaccine arm were drawn from COV1001, a multicentre, randomized, double-blind, placebo-controlled phase I-IIa trial testing Ad26.COV2.S in healthy adults. Investigators did not know the trial group allocation while performing experiments and assessing outcomes. Ad26.COV2.S was administered intramuscularly at 5 x 10^10 or 1 x 10^11 viral particles, either as a single shot or as two shots given 56 days apart. Participants in the trial were split at random into five groups of five each, receiving low-dose or high-dose Ad26.COV2.S once or twice, or else placebo on both occasions. The specificity and breadth of SARS-CoV-2-reactive T cell receptors after Ad26.COV2.S vaccination were assessed by TCRbeta repertoire sequencing. The TCR-sequenced set comprised around 30 samples: some 19 Ad26.COV2.S vaccine recipients, 5 placebo recipients and 8 SARS-CoV-2 convalescent individuals.

Broader findings and caveats from the paper: After vaccination, substantial breadth of spike-specific CD8+ and CD4+ T cell responses was reported. Vaccine and placebo recipients had similar non-spike TCR breadth, a finding consistent with the vaccine containing only spike. According to the authors, total T cell responses may have been underestimated by the TCR breadth and depth analyses. The study was not powered to compare responses between vaccine doses or regimens. Compared with placebo recipients, Ad26.COV2.S recipients showed higher spike-specific TCR breadth (P = 0.0014).

The receptor was isolated from a person aged 18-60 years who received the Ad26.COV2.S COVID-19 vaccine or a placebo. Sequencing was performed on peripheral blood, taken in a trial of Ad26.COV2.S vaccine versus placebo.

The nucleotide sequence reads as follows: TGTGCCAGCAGCAACAGAACGGGACAGGGGTCCACCTTC. This codes for CASSNRTGQGSTF. The chain was built from TRBV7-9 and TRBJ1-2, and 10 junction bases match TRBD1. Spanning cysteine to phenylalanine, the CDR3 consists of 13 amino acids. Of all the DNA, just the CDR3 is kept, 39 bases in frame from base 1. The germline V gene (reference sequence) gives CDR1 as SEHNR and CDR2 as FQNEAQ. Clipping removes 5 bases from V and 13 bases from J, with 10 as the unmatched junction base count.